This TCR beta chain was identified in a study of T cell repertoires in cytomegalovirus infection. Across the whole study: Matching HLA type, along with CMV infection, was indicated by public TCR beta signatures.

In germline, CDR1 is SNHLY, CDR2 FYNNEI. The CDR3 sequence is 16 residues long. Trimming cost V 6 bases and J 8 bases, with 20 bases left between them. MiXCR was run by TCRdb on the reads, yielding one entry per CDR3 protein. The repertoire consists of about 260,000 distinct CDR3 sequences, with roughly 15% occurring once and the leading ten covering around 9%. Findings and limits, study-wide: Dominating the ex vivo response were HLA-C-restricted CMV-specific TCR beta clonotypes. Frequencies of public TCR beta families were cumulated, and this identified carriers of CMV plus the relevant HLA.

There are a few counts of this clonotype. Its antigen is unknown. The sample taken for sequencing was PBMCs. The chain is built from TRBV2 and TRBJ1-6; D perhaps matches TRBD1 (6 bases). This TCR was recovered from a human donor in good health (CMV status not recorded). Some clones in this sample may be carry-over from other donors' samples. The CDR3 region has the DNA TGTGCCAGCAGAGGAGGAAGGGGGAGGATAGATTCACCCCTCCACTTT. Its translation: CASRGGRGRIDSPLHF. The full variable domain, with the rest looked up from reference TRBV2 and TRBJ1-6, is EPEVTQTPSHQVTQMGQEVILRCVPISNHLYFYWYRQILGQKVEFLVSFYNNEISEKSEIFDDQFSVERPDGSNFTLKIRSTKLEDSAMYFCASRGGRGRIDSPLHFGNGTRLTVT.